The entry that follows covers one T cell receptor (beta chain) sequence. The antigen is unknown. Sequencing was performed with immunoSEQ multiplex PCR; in TCRdb, only in-frame clones are kept and a portion is missing. The sample yields about 130,000 clones, 65% to 90% seen once. Collection occurred without any documented infections or immune events in donors. The data were obtained in a study of identifying expanded T cells in peripheral blood. With 3 bases clipped from V and 6 bases from J, the junction kept 4 bases outside the gene matches. The CDR3 sequence is 15 residues long. Germline assignment: CDR1 SGHNT and CDR2 YYREEE (reference sequence). General study findings and limits: Across healthy donors, higher total template counts meant significantly greater approximately two-week count variance. About 1.2 clones differed between technical replicates, versus approximately 17 and 20 over time.

Sequenced material: blood. The origin of this receptor is a person between 18 and 75 years old in good health. The chain carries TRBV5-4 and TRBJ1-3, with TRBD1 identical over 12 bases. The CDR3 DNA sequence: TGTGCCAGCAGCTCCCGGGACAGGGGGCCAAACACCATATATTTT. It codes for CASSSRDRGPNTIYF.